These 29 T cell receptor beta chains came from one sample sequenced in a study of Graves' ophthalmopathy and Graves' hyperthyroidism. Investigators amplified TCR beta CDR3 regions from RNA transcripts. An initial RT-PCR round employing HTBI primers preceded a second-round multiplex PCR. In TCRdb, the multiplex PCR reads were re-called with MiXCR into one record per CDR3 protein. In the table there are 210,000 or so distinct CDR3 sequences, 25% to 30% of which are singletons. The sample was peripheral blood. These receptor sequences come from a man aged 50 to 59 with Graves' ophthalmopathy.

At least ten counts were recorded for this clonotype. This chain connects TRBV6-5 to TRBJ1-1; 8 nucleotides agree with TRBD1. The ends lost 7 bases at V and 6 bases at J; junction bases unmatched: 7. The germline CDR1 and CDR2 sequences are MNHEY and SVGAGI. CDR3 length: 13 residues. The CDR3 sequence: CASIMDRASEAFF. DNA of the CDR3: TGTGCCAGCATTATGGACAGGGCTTCTGAAGCTTTCTTT.

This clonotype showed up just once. For the CDR3, the DNA is TGCAGCGTCGAACAGGGCTTAGAGGCTGAAGCTTTCTTT. Its protein product is CSVEQGLEAEAFF. The chain combines TRBV29-1 with TRBJ1-1; TRBD1 might be the D (6 bases). The CDR3 runs to 13 residues. From germline, CDR1 is SQVTM and CDR2 ANQGSEA. Trimming pared 6 bases from V and 6 bases from J, leaving 17 bases between.

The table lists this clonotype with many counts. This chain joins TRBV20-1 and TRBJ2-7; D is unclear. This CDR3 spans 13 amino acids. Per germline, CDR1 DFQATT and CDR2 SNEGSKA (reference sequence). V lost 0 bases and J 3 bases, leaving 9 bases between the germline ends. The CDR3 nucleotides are TGCAGTGCTAGAGATCGGAGCGACTACGAGCAGTACTTC. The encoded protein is CSARDRSDYEQYF.

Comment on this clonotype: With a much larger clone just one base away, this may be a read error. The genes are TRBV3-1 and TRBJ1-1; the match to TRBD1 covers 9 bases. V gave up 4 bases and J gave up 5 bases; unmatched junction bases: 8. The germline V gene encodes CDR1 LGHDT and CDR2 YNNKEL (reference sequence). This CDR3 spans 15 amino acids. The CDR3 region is CASSPRTGVRTEAFF. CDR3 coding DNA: TGTGCCAGCAGCCCCAGGACAGGGGTTCGAACTGAAGCTTTCTTT. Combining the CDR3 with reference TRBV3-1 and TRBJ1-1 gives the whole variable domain DTAVSQTPKYLVTQMGNDKSIKCEQNLGHDTMYWYKQDSKKFLKIMFSYNNKELIINETVPNRFSPKSPDKAHLNLHINSLELGDSAVYFCASSPRTGVRTEAFFGQGTRLTVV.

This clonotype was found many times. The chain's CDR3 is CASSTGDGANQPQHF. CDR3 DNA sequence: TGTGCCAGCAGTACGGGGGACGGCGCTAATCAGCCCCAGCATTTT. The V and J genes are TRBV12-3 or TRBV12-4 and TRBJ1-5; maybe TRBD1 (5 bases). The CDR3 runs 15 residues. Trimming took off 5 bases at V and 4 bases at J, with 15 bases between the two ends.

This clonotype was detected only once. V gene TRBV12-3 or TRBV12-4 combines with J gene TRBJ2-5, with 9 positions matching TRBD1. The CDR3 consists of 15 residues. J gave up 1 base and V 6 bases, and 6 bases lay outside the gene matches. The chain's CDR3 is CASRGQGTRQETQYF. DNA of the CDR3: TGTGCCAGCAGGGGACAGGGTACACGCCAAGAGACCCAGTACTTC.

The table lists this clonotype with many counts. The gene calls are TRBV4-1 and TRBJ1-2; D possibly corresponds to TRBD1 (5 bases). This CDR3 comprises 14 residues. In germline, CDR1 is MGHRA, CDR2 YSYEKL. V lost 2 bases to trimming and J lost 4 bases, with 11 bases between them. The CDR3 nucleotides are TGCGCCAGCAGCCAACCCGTAGGGGCCTATGGCTACACCTTC. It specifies CASSQPVGAYGYTF.

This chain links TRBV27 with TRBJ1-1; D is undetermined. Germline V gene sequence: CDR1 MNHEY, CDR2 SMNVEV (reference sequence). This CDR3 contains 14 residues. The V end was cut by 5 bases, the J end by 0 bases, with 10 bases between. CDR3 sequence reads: CASSLRKLNTEAFF. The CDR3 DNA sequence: TGTGCCAGCAGTCTCCGGAAGCTGAACACTGAAGCTTTCTTT.

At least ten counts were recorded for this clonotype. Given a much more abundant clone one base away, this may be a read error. The CDR3: CASSLGSQETQYF. For the CDR3, the DNA is TGTGCCAGCAGCTTAGGATCCCAAGAGACCCAGTACTTC. V is TRBV11-2 and J is TRBJ2-5; no definite D call. The germline CDR1 and CDR2 sequences are SGHAT and FQNNGV. The CDR3 has 13 amino acids. V was clipped by 1 base and J by 1 base, with 4 bases between them. Supplemented by reference TRBV11-2 and TRBJ2-5, the full variable domain reads EAGVAQSPRYKIIEKRQSVAFWCNPISGHATLYWYQQILGQGPKLLIQFQNNGVVDDSQLPKDRFSAERLKGVDSTLKIQPAKLEDSAVYLCASSLGSQETQYFGPGTRLLVL.

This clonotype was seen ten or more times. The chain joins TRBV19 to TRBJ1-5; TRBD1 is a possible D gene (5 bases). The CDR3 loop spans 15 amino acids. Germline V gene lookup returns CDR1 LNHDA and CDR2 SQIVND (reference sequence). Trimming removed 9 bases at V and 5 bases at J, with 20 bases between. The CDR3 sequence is CASQRASGVDQPQHF. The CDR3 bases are TGTGCCAGCCAGAGGGCCTCGGGGGTCGATCAGCCCCAGCATTTT. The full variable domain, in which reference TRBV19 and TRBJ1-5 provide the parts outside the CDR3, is DGGITQSPKYLFRKEGQNVTLSCEQNLNHDAMYWYRQDPGQGLRLIYYSQIVNDFQKGDIAEGYSVSREKKESFPLTVTSAQKNPTAFYLCASQRASGVDQPQHFGDGTRLSIL.

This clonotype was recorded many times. The CDR3 DNA reads as TGTGCCAGCAGCATACTAGCGGGGTCCCAAGAGACCCAGTACTTC. As protein: CASSILAGSQETQYF. J is TRBJ2-5 and V is TRBV6-5, with TRBD2 matching 10 bases. The CDR3 totals 15 residues. J was trimmed by 1 base and V by 6 bases; bases with no gene match: 5. CDR1 and CDR2 (germline): MNHEY, SVGAGI.

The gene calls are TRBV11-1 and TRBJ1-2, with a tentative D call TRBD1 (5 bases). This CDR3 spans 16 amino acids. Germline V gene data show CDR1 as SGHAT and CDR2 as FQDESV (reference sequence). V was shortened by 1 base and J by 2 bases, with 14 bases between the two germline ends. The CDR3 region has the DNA TGTGCCAGCAGCTTAGGGGCTCAGGGCGAAAACTATGGCTACACCTTC. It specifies CASSLGAQGENYGYTF.

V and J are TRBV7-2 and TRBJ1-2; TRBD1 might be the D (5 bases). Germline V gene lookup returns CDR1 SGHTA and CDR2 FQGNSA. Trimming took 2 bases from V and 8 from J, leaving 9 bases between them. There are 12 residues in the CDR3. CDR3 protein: CASSLNQGGYTF. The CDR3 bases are TGTGCCAGCAGCTTAAATCAGGGCGGCTACACCTTC. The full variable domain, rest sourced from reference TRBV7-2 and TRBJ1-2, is GAGVSQSPSNKVTEKGKDVELRCDPISGHTALYWYRQSLGQGLEFLIYFQGNSAPDKSGLPSDRFSAERTGGSVSTLTIQRTQQEDSAVYLCASSLNQGGYTFGSGTRLTVV.

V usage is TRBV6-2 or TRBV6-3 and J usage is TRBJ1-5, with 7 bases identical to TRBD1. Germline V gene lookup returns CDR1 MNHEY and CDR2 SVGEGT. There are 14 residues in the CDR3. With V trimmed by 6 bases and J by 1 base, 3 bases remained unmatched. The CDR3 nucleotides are TGTGCCAGCAGCCACAGGGGCAGCAATCAGCCCCAGCATTTT. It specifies CASSHRGSNQPQHF.

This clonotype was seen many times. The CDR3 region has the DNA TGTGCCAGTGCGGTGGGTTCGTACACTGAAGCTTTCTTT. This encodes CASAVGSYTEAFF. The J gene is TRBJ1-1, the V gene TRBV12-3 or TRBV12-4; D gene ambiguous. Deletions cut 9 bases from V and 3 bases from J, with 14 bases between. This CDR3 region has 13 residues.

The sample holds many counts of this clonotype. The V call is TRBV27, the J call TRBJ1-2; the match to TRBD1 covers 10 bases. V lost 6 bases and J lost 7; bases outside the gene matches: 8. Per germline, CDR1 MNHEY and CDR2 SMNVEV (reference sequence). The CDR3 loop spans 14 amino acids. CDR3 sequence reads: CASSSTGGLSGYTF. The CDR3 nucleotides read TGTGCCAGCAGCTCGACAGGGGGCCTATCTGGCTACACCTTC.

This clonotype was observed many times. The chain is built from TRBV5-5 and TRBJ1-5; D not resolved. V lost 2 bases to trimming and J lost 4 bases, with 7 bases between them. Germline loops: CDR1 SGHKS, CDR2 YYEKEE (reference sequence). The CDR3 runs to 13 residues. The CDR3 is CASSFGLNQPQHF. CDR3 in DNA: TGTGCCAGCAGCTTTGGGCTAAATCAGCCCCAGCATTTT.

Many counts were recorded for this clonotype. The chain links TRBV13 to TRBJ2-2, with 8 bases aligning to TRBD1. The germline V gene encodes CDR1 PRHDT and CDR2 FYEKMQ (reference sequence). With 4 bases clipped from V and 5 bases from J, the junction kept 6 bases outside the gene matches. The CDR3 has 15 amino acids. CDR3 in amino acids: CASSSPGQETGELFF. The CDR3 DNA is TGTGCCAGCAGCTCACCGGGACAGGAGACCGGGGAGCTGTTTTTT.

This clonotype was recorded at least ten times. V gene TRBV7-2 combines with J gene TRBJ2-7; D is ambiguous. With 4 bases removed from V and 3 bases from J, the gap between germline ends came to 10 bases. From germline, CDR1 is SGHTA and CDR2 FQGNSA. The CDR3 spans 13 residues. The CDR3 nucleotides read TGTGCCAGCAGCTCCGGACGGGTCTACGAGCAGTACTTC. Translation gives CASSSGRVYEQYF.

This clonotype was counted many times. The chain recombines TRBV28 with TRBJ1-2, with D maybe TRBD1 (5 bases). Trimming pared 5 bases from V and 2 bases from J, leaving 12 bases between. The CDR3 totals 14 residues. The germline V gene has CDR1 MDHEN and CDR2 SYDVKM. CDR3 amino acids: CASSRQSTNYGYTF. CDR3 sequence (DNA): TGTGCCAGCAGTCGACAGAGTACCAACTATGGCTACACCTTC.

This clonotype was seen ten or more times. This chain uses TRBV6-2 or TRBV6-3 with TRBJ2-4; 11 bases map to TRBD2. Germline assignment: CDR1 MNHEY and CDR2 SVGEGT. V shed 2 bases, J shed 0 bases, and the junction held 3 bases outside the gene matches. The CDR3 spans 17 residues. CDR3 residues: CASSYPSGRIAKNIQYF. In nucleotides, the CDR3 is TGTGCCAGCAGTTACCCTAGCGGGAGGATAGCCAAAAACATTCAGTACTTC.

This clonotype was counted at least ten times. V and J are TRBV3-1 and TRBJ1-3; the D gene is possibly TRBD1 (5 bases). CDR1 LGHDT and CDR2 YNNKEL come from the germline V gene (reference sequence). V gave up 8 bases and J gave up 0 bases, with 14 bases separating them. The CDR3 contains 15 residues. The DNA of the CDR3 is TGTGCCAGCCTCTTAGGGACTTTCTCTGGAAACACCATATATTTT. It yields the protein CASLLGTFSGNTIYF.

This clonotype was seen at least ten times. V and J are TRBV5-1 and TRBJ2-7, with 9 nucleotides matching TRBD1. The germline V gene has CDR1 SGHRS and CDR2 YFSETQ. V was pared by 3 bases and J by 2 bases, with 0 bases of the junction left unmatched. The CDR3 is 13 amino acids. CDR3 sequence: CASSWTGAYEQYF. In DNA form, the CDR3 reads TGCGCCAGCAGCTGGACAGGGGCCTACGAGCAGTACTTC.

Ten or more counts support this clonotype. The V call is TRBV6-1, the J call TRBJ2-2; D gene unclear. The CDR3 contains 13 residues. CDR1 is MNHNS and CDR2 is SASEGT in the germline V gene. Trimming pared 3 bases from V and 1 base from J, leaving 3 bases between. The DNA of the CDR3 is TGTGCCAGCAGTGATGGGAACACCGGGGAGCTGTTTTTT. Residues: CASSDGNTGELFF.

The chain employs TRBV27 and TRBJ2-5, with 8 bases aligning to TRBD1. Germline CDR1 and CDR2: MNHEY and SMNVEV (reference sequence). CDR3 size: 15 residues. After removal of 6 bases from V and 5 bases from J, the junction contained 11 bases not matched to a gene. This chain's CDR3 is CASSPRQGRRETQYF. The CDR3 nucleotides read TGTGCCAGCAGCCCCCGACAGGGGAGAAGGGAGACCCAGTACTTC.

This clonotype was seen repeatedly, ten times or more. The CDR3: CATSGGERGSYEQYF. The CDR3 nucleotides read TGTGCCACCAGTGGCGGCGAGCGGGGATCCTACGAGCAGTACTTC. The J gene is TRBJ2-7, the V gene TRBV24-1; 7 nucleotides line up with TRBD2. The J segment lost 1 base and the V segment lost 5 bases, leaving 7 bases of the junction unmatched. The CDR3 is 15 amino acids. Germline V gene sequence: CDR1 KGHDR, CDR2 SFDVKD.

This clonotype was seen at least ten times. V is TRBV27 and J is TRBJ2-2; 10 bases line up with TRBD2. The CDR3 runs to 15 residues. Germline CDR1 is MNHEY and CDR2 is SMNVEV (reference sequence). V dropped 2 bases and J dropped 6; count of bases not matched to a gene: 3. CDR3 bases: TGTGCCAGCAGTTTAAATAGCGGGAGGCCCGGGGAGCTGTTTTTT. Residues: CASSLNSGRPGELFF.

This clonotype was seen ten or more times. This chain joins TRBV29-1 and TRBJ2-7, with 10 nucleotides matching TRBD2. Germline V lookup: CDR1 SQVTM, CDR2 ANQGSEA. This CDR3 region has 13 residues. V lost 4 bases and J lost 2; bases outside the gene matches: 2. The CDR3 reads CSVVGTSAYEQYF. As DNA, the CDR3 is TGCAGCGTTGTTGGGACTAGCGCCTACGAGCAGTACTTC.

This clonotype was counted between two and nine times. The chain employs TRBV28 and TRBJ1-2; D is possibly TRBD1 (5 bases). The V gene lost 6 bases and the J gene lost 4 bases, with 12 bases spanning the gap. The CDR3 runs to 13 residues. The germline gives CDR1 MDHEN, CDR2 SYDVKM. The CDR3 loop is CASRPTGAYGYTF. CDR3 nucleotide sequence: TGTGCCAGCAGGCCAACCGGGGCCTATGGCTACACCTTC.